The rows below give T cell receptor beta chains drawn from one sample of a study of regulatory and conventional T cells in RAG deficiency. Some clones are missing from TCRdb's copy, which holds only in-frame ones; the method was immunoSEQ multiplex PCR. The table includes approximately 10,000 clones, approximately 95% detected once. The data were also submitted as part of a second study, on regulatory T cells.

The sequenced sample was CD127- CD25+ CD4+ Tregs sorted from blood. All receptors derive from a human donor in good health. The CDR3 runs from the conserved cysteine through the conserved F or W. Each record gives: J gene, V gene, CDR3 protein.

TRBJ1-5 TRBV9 CASSGTGGTNQPQHF
TRBJ2-4 TRBV7-4 CASSSTGVPNIQYF
TRBJ2-3 TRBV9 CASSVAPIQGGTDTQYF
TRBJ1-1 TRBV2 CASNPGRDEAFF
TRBJ1-1 TRBV14 CASSPRVGGSTEAFF
TRBJ2-7 TRBV5-1 CASSLDGSSYEQYF
TRBJ2-1 TRBV5-1 CASSWGGGRQEQFF
TRBJ1-1 TRBV27 CASSLSYLREAFF
TRBJ2-3 TRBV5-1 CASSLQGVATDTQYF
TRBJ1-6 TRBV6-6 CATRRVSYNSPLHF
TRBJ1-1 TRBV2 CASSQPGQMNTEAFF
TRBJ1-1 TRBV5-1 CASRQQGATATEAFF
TRBJ1-2 TRBV6-7 CASSGPRGGYTF
TRBJ2-7 TRBV19 CASSMRGKPYEQYF
TRBJ2-7 TRBV27 CASSVRYEQYF
TRBJ2-5 TRBV5-1 CASSTGTSPYQETQYF
TRBJ1-1 TRBV28 CASSLDRGRYFTEAFF
TRBJ1-1 TRBV4-1 CASSQVRQGWVHF
TRBJ1-5 TRBV2 CASSVRGSSNQPQHF
TRBJ2-3 TRBV27 CASSATWGRTDTQYF
TRBJ2-1 TRBV11-3 CASSWGGGKGEQFF
TRBJ1-5 TRBV6-1 CASQGTGNQPQHF
TRBJ1-5 TRBV7-9 CASSLGGQGNQPQHF
TRBJ2-3 TRBV5-1 CASSLRSTDTQYF